This T cell receptor (beta chain) was sequenced during a study of control samples from healthy donors and cancer patients. Germline V gene lookup returns CDR1 LGHDT and CDR2 YNNKEL (reference sequence). V was shortened by 2 bases and J by 3 bases, with 11 bases between the two germline ends. CDR3 length: 14 residues. TCRdb's copy holds only in-frame clones and misses some; the assay was immunoSEQ multiplex PCR. This repertoire shows fewer than 65,000 clones, over 70% found once; its top ten account for 9.5% to 13%. This TCR was recovered from a man aged 65-85 years in good health. Sequenced input: blood. The chain employs TRBV3-1 (or the pseudogene TRBV3-2) and TRBJ2-7; D perhaps matches TRBD2 (6 bases). The CDR3 nucleotides are TGTGCCAGCAGCCAATGGGGGGAATTCTACGAGCAGTACTTC. Its protein product is CASSQWGEFYEQYF.